This paragraph reports one TCR beta chain. This record belongs to a study of blood T cell repertoires in COVID-19. For the study at large: Collection of acute and convalescent COVID-19 samples took place in the United States, Italy and Spain. Sources were T cells, B-cell-depleted T cells, or PBMCs; the material itself was cDNA or gDNA.

Everyone who took part was roughly 18 to 89 years old, and they came from 20 to 25 US areas. As processed by the authors: Estimated nucleated cell counts came from reference gene primer amplification. Profiled with immunoSEQ multiplex PCR; TCRdb holds only in-frame clones, not every one. D and trimming come from the DNA, and the V and J calls and clone size come from that table. The data contain over 250,000 clones, under 90% of them singletons. Trimming stripped 0 bases from V and 6 bases from J, with 6 bases between. The CDR3 has 12 residues. CDR1 is SGHRS, CDR2 YFSETQ, per germline. This TCR came from a young man with acute COVID-19. Sequenced material: PBMCs or T cells enriched from blood (not recorded which). The chain links TRBV5-1 to TRBJ1-2; D remains unclear. CDR3 amino acids: CASSLEQHGYTF. DNA for the CDR3: TGCGCCAGCAGCTTGGAACAGCATGGCTACACCTTC.